The 24 T cell receptor beta chains reported below all come from one sample, sequenced in a study of shared clonotypes between healthy human individuals. The repertoire was sequenced with immunoSEQ multiplex PCR; TCRdb's copy has only in-frame clones and lacks some. The sample includes approximately 340,000 clones, 73% of them seen just once. The specimen was memory CD4+ T cells sorted from blood. The subset is: CD45RA-negative fraction. These TCRs come from a man younger than 45 in good health.

V is TRBV29-1 and J is TRBJ2-7, with a weak D call TRBD1 (6 bases). The V end was cut by 4 bases, the J end by 3 bases, with 13 bases between. There are 13 residues in the CDR3. Germline loops: CDR1 SQVTM, CDR2 ANQGSEA. CDR3 protein: CSVGEQGNYEQYF. CDR3 DNA: TGCAGCGTTGGGGAACAGGGTAACTACGAGCAGTACTTC.

This clone occurred a few times. V is TRBV6-5 and J is TRBJ2-2; D ambiguous. Trimming removed 5 bases at V and 6 bases at J, with 7 bases between. This CDR3 spans 12 amino acids. Germline CDR1 and CDR2: MNHEY and SVGAGI. Here the CDR3 DNA reads TGTGCCAGCAGTACAAGAGCCGGGGAGCTGTTTTTT. Translation: CASSTRAGELFF.

This clone was observed once. The J gene is TRBJ1-1, the V gene TRBV6-5; weak D call: TRBD1 (5 bases). The CDR3 is made up of 13 amino acids. In germline, CDR1 is MNHEY, CDR2 SVGAGI. V gave up 6 bases and J gave up 11 bases, with 19 bases separating them. The CDR3 sequence is CASRAGWGLKAFF. The CDR3 DNA is TGTGCCAGCAGGGCAGGTTGGGGACTTAAGGCTTTCTTT.

This rearrangement joins TRBV4-3 to TRBJ2-1; 12 nucleotides match TRBD2. The V gene end was trimmed by 0 bases and the J gene end by 8 bases; junction bases not matched to a gene: 5. The CDR3 totals 16 residues. The germline V gene has CDR1 LGHNA and CDR2 YSLEER. The DNA of the CDR3 is TGCGCCAGCAGCCAAGATCCTAGCGGGAGGGGCTATGAGCAGTTCTTC. This codes for CASSQDPSGRGYEQFF.

This sequence joins TRBV9 and TRBJ2-1, with D possibly TRBD1 on 6 matching bases. This CDR3 is 16 amino acids long. Trimming left V 4 bases short and J 9 bases short, with 23 bases between. Per the germline V gene, CDR1 is SGDLS and CDR2 is YYNGEE. DNA for the CDR3: TGTGCCAGCAGCCCGGCAACTATAATAGGGGGAACTGAGCAGTTCTTC. Translation gives CASSPATIIGGTEQFF.

This chain joins TRBV5-1 and TRBJ1-2, with D unclear. In germline, CDR1 is SGHRS, CDR2 YFSETQ. The CDR3 is 15 amino acids. The V gene lost 0 bases and the J gene lost 0 bases, with 9 bases spanning the gap. CDR3: CASSLDSGSNYGYTF. CDR3 sequence (DNA): TGCGCCAGCAGCTTGGACAGTGGATCTAACTATGGCTACACCTTC.

The J gene is TRBJ1-6, the V gene TRBV20-1, with no clear D. The germline gives CDR1 DFQATT, CDR2 SNEGSKA (reference sequence). Trimming stripped 5 bases from V and 10 bases from J, with 9 bases between. This CDR3 spans 11 amino acids. DNA of the CDR3: TGCAGTGCTTCGGACGGATCACCCCTCCACTTT. Translated: CSASDGSPLHF.

V is TRBV5-6 and J is TRBJ1-1; no definite D call. Trimming stripped 3 bases from V and 7 bases from J, with 19 bases between. The CDR3 loop spans 15 amino acids. From germline, CDR1 is SGHDT and CDR2 YYEEEE. The CDR3 sequence is CASSSRPLTQLEAFF. In DNA form, the CDR3 reads TGTGCCAGCAGCTCGAGACCGTTAACTCAACTTGAAGCTTTCTTT.

The chain couples TRBV19 to TRBJ1-5; D not resolved. Trimming cost V 0 bases and J 9 bases, with 9 bases left between them. Germline lookup yields CDR1 LNHDA and CDR2 SQIVND (reference sequence). The CDR3 spans 13 residues. The CDR3 nucleotides are TGTGCCAGTAGTATAGATCGGCTGAGGCCCCAGCATTTT. It translates to CASSIDRLRPQHF.

The chain is built from TRBV5-1 and TRBJ2-5; D may be TRBD2 (6 bases). V dropped 8 bases and J dropped 7 bases, with 27 bases sitting between them. The CDR3 extends over 16 amino acids. Germline CDR1 is SGHRS and CDR2 is YFSETQ. The CDR3 DNA sequence: TGCGCCAGTAACTCCCCCGGAACAGGCGGGACGGGGACCCAGTACTTC. Its protein is CASNSPGTGGTGTQYF. Combining the CDR3 with reference TRBV5-1 and TRBJ2-5 gives the whole variable domain KAGVTQTPRYLIKTRGQQVTLSCSPISGHRSVSWYQQTPGQGLQFLFEYFSETQRNKGNFPGRFSGRQFSNSRSEMNVSTLELGDSALYLCASNSPGTGGTGTQYFGPGTRLLVL.

This chain uses TRBV28 with TRBJ2-4; 8 bases are a match to TRBD2. With 7 bases clipped from V and 7 bases from J, the junction kept 0 bases outside the gene matches. The CDR3 contains 11 residues. Germline V gene lookup returns CDR1 MDHEN and CDR2 SYDVKM. In DNA, the CDR3 is TGTGCCAGCAAGCGGGAGAACATTCAGTACTTC. This translates into CASKRENIQYF.

Note on this clone: Other DNA sequences in this sample translate to the same CDR3. V is TRBV7-6 and J is TRBJ2-5, with D unclear. Trimming shortened V by 4 bases and J by 5 bases, and 8 bases separated the two germline ends. The CDR3 extends over 12 amino acids. The germline gives CDR1 SGHVS, CDR2 FNYEAQ. The CDR3 is CASSSIGETQYF. In nucleotides, the CDR3 is TGTGCCAGCAGCTCAATTGGTGAGACCCAGTACTTC.

V usage is TRBV5-1 and J usage is TRBJ1-3; tentative D call: TRBD1 (5 bases). V lost 2 bases, J lost 0 bases, and 9 bases lay in between. This CDR3 region has 15 residues. Per the germline V gene, CDR1 is SGHRS and CDR2 is YFSETQ. The CDR3 loop reads CASSFTGISGNTIYF. The DNA of the CDR3 is TGCGCCAGCAGCTTTACAGGAATCTCTGGAAACACCATATATTTT.

J is TRBJ2-3 and V is TRBV6-6; 8 nucleotides line up with TRBD2. Germline assignment: CDR1 MNHNY and CDR2 SVGAGI (reference sequence). Unmatched junction bases numbered 10, after V lost 2 bases and J lost 6 bases. CDR3 length equals 16 residues. The CDR3 region has the DNA TGTGCCAGCAGTTACCGGGAGGGGACCCGCGTGGATACGCAGTATTTT. Translating gives CASSYREGTRVDTQYF.

The chain has TRBV28 and TRBJ1-4, with D unclear. CDR1 is MDHEN and CDR2 is SYDVKM in the germline V gene. V lost 1 base and J lost 7, with 19 bases in between. The CDR3 runs 17 residues. For the CDR3, the DNA is TGTGCCAGCAGTTTATATGCCCCGGGAGGGCGTGGTGAAAAACTGTTTTTT. It translates to CASSLYAPGGRGEKLFF.

The J gene is TRBJ1-1, the V gene TRBV5-6, with TRBD1 as a possible D gene (6 bases). Between the trimmed V and J ends, which lost 2 bases and 4 bases, there was a span of 12 bases. This CDR3 has 14 residues. Germline V gene sequence: CDR1 SGHDT, CDR2 YYEEEE. The CDR3 spells CASSLLGGGTEAFF. As DNA, the CDR3 is TGTGCCAGCAGCTTATTAGGGGGAGGCACTGAAGCTTTCTTT.

The chain has TRBV19 and TRBJ2-1; maybe TRBD2 (6 bases). Germline lookup yields CDR1 LNHDA and CDR2 SQIVND (reference sequence). This CDR3 contains 14 residues. The V and J ends lost 5 bases and 8 bases respectively, with 16 bases between them. The CDR3 nucleotides read TGTGCCAGTAGTCGGGCAGGTTGGGGGGATGAGCAGTTCTTC. It translates to CASSRAGWGDEQFF.

This clone was seen a single time. The chain recombines TRBV4-1 with TRBJ2-7; D gene ambiguous. Trimming cost V 4 bases and J 0 bases, with 13 bases left between them. CDR3 length: 15 residues. The germline V gene has CDR1 MGHRA and CDR2 YSYEKL. The chain's CDR3 is CASSPRELSSYEQYF. The CDR3, as DNA: TGCGCCAGCAGCCCCCGAGAGTTGAGCTCCTACGAGCAGTACTTC.

The chain uses TRBV28 and TRBJ1-5; D is uncertain. The CDR3 length is 14 residues. Trimming removed 9 bases at V and 9 bases at J, with 21 bases between. CDR1 and CDR2 (germline): MDHEN, SYDVKM. CDR3 in amino acids: CASDPGSGKGPQHF. CDR3 DNA: TGTGCCAGTGACCCCGGGTCAGGCAAAGGGCCCCAGCATTTT.

The V and J genes are TRBV2 and TRBJ1-5; D call uncertain. There are 15 residues in the CDR3. Germline loops: CDR1 SNHLY, CDR2 FYNNEI. Trimming shortened V by 3 bases and J by 3 bases, and 12 bases separated the two germline ends. For the CDR3, the DNA is TGTGCCAGCAGTGAGGGAGGAGCGGTCAATCAGCCCCAGCATTTT. It encodes CASSEGGAVNQPQHF. Drawing the rest from reference TRBV2 and TRBJ1-5, the complete variable domain is EPEVTQTPSHQVTQMGQEVILRCVPISNHLYFYWYRQILGQKVEFLVSFYNNEISEKSEIFDDQFSVERPDGSNFTLKIRSTKLEDSAMYFCASSEGGAVNQPQHFGDGTRLSIL.

This rearrangement joins TRBV29-1 to TRBJ2-3; 11 bases align to TRBD2. CDR1 is SQVTM and CDR2 is ANQGSEA in the germline V gene. The V and J ends lost 3 bases and 1 base, in that order; junction bases with no gene match: 0. The CDR3 consists of 14 residues. This CDR3 reads CSVEGLAGTDTQYF. CDR3 nucleotides: TGCAGCGTTGAGGGACTAGCGGGCACAGATACGCAGTATTTT.

Of note for this clone: The junction departs from germline at one end; a sequencing error may be responsible. The rearrangement links TRBV25-1 to TRBJ2-1; tentative D call: TRBD1 (6 bases). The germline V gene has CDR1 MGHDK and CDR2 SYGVNS. This CDR3 contains 15 residues. CDR3 sequence (DNA): TGTGCCAGCATGTCTACAGGGAAAGACTACAATGAGCAGATCTTC. It yields the protein CASMSTGKDYNEQIF.

The rearrangement links TRBV19 to TRBJ1-4, with a tentative D call TRBD1 (5 bases). From germline, CDR1 is LNHDA and CDR2 SQIVND (reference sequence). This CDR3 is 16 amino acids long. Trimming pared 1 base from V and 7 bases from J, leaving 16 bases between. CDR3 sequence reads: CASSIGDSLTAEKLFF. In nucleotides, the CDR3 is TGTGCCAGTAGTATAGGGGACTCGTTAACGGCTGAAAAACTGTTTTTT.

This clone was seen a single time. This may stem from a read error, because a much larger clone lies one nucleotide away. The V and J genes are TRBV13 and TRBJ2-1, with TRBD1 matching 9 bases. V dropped 5 bases and J dropped 13; count of bases not matched to a gene: 12. CDR1 and CDR2 (germline): PRHDT, FYEKMQ (reference sequence). The CDR3 spans 14 residues. This CDR3 is CASSVTGGVIKQFF. CDR3 sequence (DNA): TGTGCCAGCAGCGTTACAGGGGGCGTTATAAAACAGTTCTTC.